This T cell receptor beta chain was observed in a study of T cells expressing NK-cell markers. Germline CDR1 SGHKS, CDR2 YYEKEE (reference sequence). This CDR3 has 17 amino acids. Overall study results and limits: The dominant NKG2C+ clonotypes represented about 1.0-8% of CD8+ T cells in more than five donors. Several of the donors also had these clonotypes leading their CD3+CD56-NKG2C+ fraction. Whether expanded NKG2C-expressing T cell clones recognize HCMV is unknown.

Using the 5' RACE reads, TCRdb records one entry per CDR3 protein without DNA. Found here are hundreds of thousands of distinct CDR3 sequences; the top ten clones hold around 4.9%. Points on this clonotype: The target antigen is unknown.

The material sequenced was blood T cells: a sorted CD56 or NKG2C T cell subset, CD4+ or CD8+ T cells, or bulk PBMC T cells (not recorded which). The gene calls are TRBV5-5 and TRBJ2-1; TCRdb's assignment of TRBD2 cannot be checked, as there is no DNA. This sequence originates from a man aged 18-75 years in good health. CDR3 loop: CASSRRASGEDHNEQFF.